The 8 T cell receptor beta chains below come from one sample, sequenced in a study of cytomegalovirus exposure and HLA in healthy donors. PCR used 60 Vbeta primers and 13 Jbeta primers. Repertoires were generated with immunoSEQ multiplex PCR, while TCRdb's copy carries only in-frame clones and drops some. The repertoire has more than 150,000 clones, roughly 82% of them found once; the top ten carry 1.5%. Material: PBMCs. The receptor set was obtained from a man aged 35-49 years in good health and CMV-seronegative.

The chain is built from TRBV7-2 and TRBJ2-3; TRBD2 matches 13 bases. The CDR3 extends over 16 amino acids. With 5 bases clipped from V and 8 bases from J, the junction kept 10 bases outside the gene matches. Germline V CDR1 and CDR2: SGHTA, FQGNSA. CDR3 bases: TGTGCCAGCAGCCCCCCGACTAGCGGGGGGAGGGTTACGCAGTATTTT. The encoded protein is CASSPPTSGGRVTQYF. Filled out from reference TRBV7-2 and TRBJ2-3, the complete variable domain reads GAGVSQSPSNKVTEKGKDVELRCDPISGHTALYWYRQSLGQGLEFLIYFQGNSAPDKSGLPSDRFSAERTGGSVSTLTIQRTQQEDSAVYLCASSPPTSGGRVTQYFGPGTRLTVL.

This clone was seen a handful of times. V usage is TRBV7-6 and J usage is TRBJ1-1; D unclear. This CDR3 is built from 14 residues. V shed 4 bases and J shed 1 base, with 10 bases lying between them. CDR1 and CDR2 from the germline V gene are SGHVS and FNYEAQ. CDR3 amino acids: CASSWLGRNTEAFF. The CDR3 nucleotides read TGTGCCAGCAGCTGGCTAGGCAGGAACACTGAAGCTTTCTTT.

The rearrangement links TRBV6-1 to TRBJ1-3; D is perhaps TRBD1 (6 bases). From germline, CDR1 is MNHNS and CDR2 SASEGT. The CDR3 has 14 amino acids. The V gene lost 8 bases and the J gene lost 4 bases, with 15 bases spanning the gap. CDR3 residues: CASETGSSGNTIYF. The CDR3 nucleotides read TGTGCCAGCGAAACAGGGTCATCCGGAAACACCATATATTTT.

The rearrangement links TRBV6-5 to TRBJ2-7; D not resolved. Trimming shortened V by 6 bases and J by 1 base, and 4 bases separated the two germline ends. Germline V lookup: CDR1 MNHEY, CDR2 SVGAGI. This CDR3 spans 11 amino acids. The CDR3 region has the DNA TGTGCCAGCAGGTCTTCCTACGAGCAGTACTTC. Residues: CASRSSYEQYF.

This clone showed up just a few times. As DNA, the CDR3 is TGTGCCAGCAGTTCCGAGGTGGGGGGGCAGTACTTC. This sequence encodes CASSSEVGGQYF. The V call is TRBV28, the J call TRBJ2-7; possibly TRBD2 for D (6 bases). CDR1 is MDHEN, CDR2 SYDVKM, per germline. Trimming took 4 bases from V and 9 from J, leaving 13 bases between them. The length of the CDR3 is 12 residues.

The chain is built from TRBV9 and TRBJ1-3, with D maybe TRBD1 (5 bases). Deletions cut 4 bases from V and 4 bases from J, with 24 bases between. The germline CDR1 and CDR2 sequences are SGDLS and YYNGEE. The CDR3 loop spans 18 amino acids. The CDR3 loop reads CASSPGPTPTAGGNTIYF. CDR3 DNA sequence: TGTGCCAGCAGCCCGGGGCCAACACCCACAGCGGGAGGAAACACCATATATTTT.

As concerns this clone: One end of the junction does not line up with germline, which may come from a read error. This chain uses TRBV7-9 with TRBJ2-2, with D possibly TRBD2 on 5 matching bases. Germline-derived CDR1 and CDR2 are SEHNR and FQNEAQ (reference sequence). CDR3 length: 10 amino acids. The CDR3 loop reads CGLNTGELFF. The CDR3 DNA reads as TGCGGACTGAACACCGGGGAGCTGTTTTTT.

The chain employs TRBV13 and TRBJ1-5; D ambiguous. The ends were cut back, 5 bases at V and 1 base at J, with 6 bases in the middle. The CDR3 loop spans 13 amino acids. The germline CDR1 and CDR2 sequences are PRHDT and FYEKMQ (reference sequence). CDR3 residues: CASSGGSNQPQHF. The CDR3 bases are TGTGCCAGCAGCGGAGGCAGCAATCAGCCCCAGCATTTT.